This T cell receptor beta chain stems from a study of shared clonotypes between healthy human individuals (dated by TCRdb to about 2020). Regarding the research as a whole: The cohort included three men and a couple of women between 18 and 49 years of age. Different laboratories and diverse techniques were used to prepare libraries and sequence TCR repertoires, to increase sequencing depth and limit assay-specific biases. Blood TCR repertoires of five healthy adults were deeply sequenced to estimate repertoire size and the extent of clonotype sharing between individuals. Between about 0.8 and 9.5 billion PBMCs per donor were obtained by leukapheresis. Per donor, three plates each were used for CD4 naive and CD4 memory, two for CD8 naive, and one for CD8 memory. What the work shows at the level of the full study, not this receptor alone: Naive subsets generally had larger estimated clonotype richness than memory subsets. Incomplete sequencing was indicated by rarefaction of sorted-subset datasets, despite the large sequencing depth. Pairwise subsampling indicated that sequencing depth was expected to affect the degree of clonotype sharing among donors. Sampling was restricted to blood, and TCR repertoires in tissues likely differ from the TCR repertoires found in blood. Compared with non-shared clonotypes, clonotypes shared by all four sorted-subset donors had higher generation probabilities. The small number of donors limited the genetic and exposure-history diversity represented. When four donors were compared, the shared fraction of clonotypes was 5% to 6.5% for naive CD4, around 3.6% for naive CD8, more than 2% for memory CD4, and less than 0.45% for memory CD8.

In the case of this clone: Its antigen is still unknown. Per-nucleotide qualities are absent, and no much larger clonotype sits a single base away.

Using the deep immunoSEQ assay, multiplex PCR amplified TCR CDR3 regions from genomic DNA. Genomic DNA extracted from each cell subset was distributed evenly over all wells of several immunoSEQ 96-well plates, and each plate served as one replicate. Each replicate PCR for sorted subsets received roughly 200 ng genomic DNA, equal to roughly 30,000 T cell genomes. Purified libraries were measured with a Qubit 3.0 fluorometer, size-checked on a Bioanalyzer 2100, and measured again with the KAPA Library Quantification kit. Every immunoSEQ 96-well plate was sequenced on a dedicated single-read 150-cycle Illumina NextSeq 550 flow cell. Per the original workflow: Because the immunoSEQ output held only junctional sequences and lacked quality scores, the filtering could not match the filtering applied to full-length reads. Sequences were annotated with PyIR, a Python wrapper for IgBLAST v1.9, using IMGT germline references to assign V/J genes and CDR3. Reads with weak V/J assignments (E-value above 1e-6), missing CDR3, stop codons, out-of-frame junctions, or ambiguous translated residues were removed. A V3J clonotype was defined by an identical inferred V gene, J gene, and CDR3 amino acid sequence. To compute the percentage overlap between repertoires, the number of shared unique clonotypes was divided by the size of the smaller repertoire. RTK rarefaction, the Chao1 estimator, and Recon v2.1 estimates of unobserved clonotypes were used to assess repertoire richness. OLGA was used to compute generation probabilities for all TCRbeta clonotypes that the gDNA method yielded from a handful of donors. The table comes from immuneACCESS by way of TCRdb, which keeps in-frame sequences with V and J called. Part of the clones is missing from these tables; in studies checked, under half for an unresolved V gene and the rest for unknown reasons. V, J and clone size were drawn from that table, and D and trimming were deduced from the DNA. This sample holds fewer than 1.6 million clones; 98% were observed only once. Under 0.45% of the sample is in the top ten clones.

The donors were healthy, HIV-negative adults with no recently reported acute infections or vaccinations. Only Caucasian adults living in Nashville, Tennessee, USA were represented among the donors. Magnetic negative selection was used to enrich CD4+ T cells, after which naive cells were positively selected on CD45RA and the negative fraction became the memory subset. Blood was collected by leukapheresis, and PBMCs were isolated by Ficoll-Histopaque density gradient centrifugation and then cryopreserved in liquid nitrogen vapor phase. Analytical flow cytometry was used to check the purity and quantity of each magnetically sorted T cell population. Each sorted fraction had its genomic DNA isolated and then quantified by UV absorbance on a Nanodrop 2000c. The CDR3 numbers 14 residues from cysteine through phenylalanine. The read is trimmed to its CDR3 DNA, 42 bases read in frame from base 1. The germline V gene specifies SQVTM as CDR1 and ANQGSEA as CDR2. At the junction V is shortened by 2 bases and J by 7 bases, with 17 bases in between.

Sequencing was performed on naive CD4+ T cells sorted from blood. This specimen's cell subset or site label, per the study, means: CD45RA+ positively selected. The sequence came from a young man in good health. Recombination joined TRBV29-1 with TRBJ2-5, with TRBD2 tentatively as D gene (6 bases match). The CDR3 protein is CSVERTAPGGTQYF. The base sequence is TGCAGCGTTGAAAGGACGGCCCCCGGGGGGACCCAGTACTTC.